This T cell receptor (beta chain) was retrieved from a study of immune characterization of retroperitoneal liposarcoma. Relative to its sample, this clonotype is medium-sized (0.01 to 0.1%). TCRdb called the PCR reads again in MiXCR, with one record for every CDR3 protein. The repertoire has fewer than 11,000 distinct CDR3 sequences, approximately 30% of them found once; the top ten carry 7.5% to 8.5%. Germline CDR1 MNHNS, CDR2 SASEGT. CDR3 length: 13 amino acids. This chain links TRBV6-1 with TRBJ2-1, with a tentative D call TRBD1 (5 bases). The J call is doubtful: the DNA matches TRBJ2-7 better. Sequenced: tumor tissue. This TCR derives from a male donor with retroperitoneal liposarcoma. The CDR3 DNA follows: TGTGCCAGCACCTTTGACAGACATTCCGAGCAGTACTTC. It translates to CASTFDRHSEQYF.